This record looks at one T cell receptor (beta chain) sequence and its context. The antigen is unknown. Regarding treatment: roughly 18 received Ad26.COV2.S at low or high dose, single or two shots; several received placebo; per-sample allocation not given. Following the first vaccine or placebo injection, samples were taken on day 63. These data originate in a study of Ad26.COV2.S vaccination and SARS-CoV-2 variants. Study-wide points: It was reported that spike-specific CD8+ and CD4+ T cell responses were substantially broad after vaccination.

Germline lookup yields CDR1 LGHNA and CDR2 YSLEER. There are 15 residues in the CDR3. Trimming left V 3 bases short and J 4 bases short, with 12 bases between. This table comes from immunoSEQ multiplex PCR, and its TCRdb copy is limited to in-frame clones, with some not included. The sample consists of approximately 400,000 clones, around 82% of them appearing once. The chain couples TRBV4-3 to TRBJ2-2, with D uncertain. The TCR was taken from a person aged 18 to 65 who received the Ad26.COV2.S COVID-19 vaccine or a placebo. Source: peripheral blood, taken in a trial of Ad26.COV2.S vaccine versus placebo. The CDR3 region is CASSQSWAFTGELFF. The CDR3 region has the DNA TGCGCCAGCAGCCAGTCTTGGGCCTTCACCGGGGAGCTGTTTTTT.